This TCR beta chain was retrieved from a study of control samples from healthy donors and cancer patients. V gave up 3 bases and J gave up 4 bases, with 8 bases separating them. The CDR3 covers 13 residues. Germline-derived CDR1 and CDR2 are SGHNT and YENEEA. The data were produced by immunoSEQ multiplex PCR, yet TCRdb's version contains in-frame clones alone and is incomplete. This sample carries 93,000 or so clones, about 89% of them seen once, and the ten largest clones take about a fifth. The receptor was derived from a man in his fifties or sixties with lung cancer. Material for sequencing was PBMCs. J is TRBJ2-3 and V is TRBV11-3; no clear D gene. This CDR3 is CASSLGIPDTQYF. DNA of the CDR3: TGTGCCAGCAGCTTGGGGATTCCAGATACGCAGTATTTT.